This T cell receptor (beta chain) was retrieved from a study of T cell clonotyping in hematopoietic cell transplantation. Some clones are missing from TCRdb's copy, which holds only in-frame ones; the method was immunoSEQ multiplex PCR. Among about 9,200 clones listed, roughly nine tenths were seen once. Stated time point: recipient sample about 28 days before transplant, after cytoreduction. Blood collection times were about day -28 and days 30, 100, 180 posttransplant. This clone was counted a single time. Germline values: CDR1 LNHDA, CDR2 SQIVND (reference sequence). Trimming shortened V by 8 bases and J by 5 bases, and 13 bases separated the two germline ends. The CDR3 is 13 residues long.

The clonotype originates from a woman in her fifties or sixties with acute myeloid leukemia. Some clones in this sample may be carry-over from other donors' samples. Sequenced here: peripheral blood mononuclear cells, sampled before stem cell transplant. The V gene is TRBV19, the J gene TRBJ1-5, with TRBD1 as a possible D gene (5 bases). The CDR3 loop reads CASRTPWDQPQHF. Here the CDR3 DNA reads TGTGCCAGTCGGACACCTTGGGATCAGCCCCAGCATTTT.